This TCR beta chain was sequenced for a study of OX40 agonist ivuxolimab in advanced cancers. Overall study context: An agonistic human IgG2 monoclonal antibody against OX40 (CD134) was given. Patients were approximately 80% male with ages roughly 20 to 85, mean about 65. Study-wide results and caveats: It was also the case that some nonresponders had low normalized T-cell clonal expansion.

This clone has a single count. Its antigen is currently unknown. Measured with immunoSEQ multiplex PCR; TCRdb has only the in-frame clones, and not every one. The sample comprises more than 30,000 clones, about 81% of which are singletons, and 22% rests with the top ten. Germline CDR1 is LGHNA and CDR2 is YSLEER. V lost 0 bases and J lost 6, with 18 bases in between. The CDR3 covers 17 residues. The sequence was collected from an adult with an advanced solid tumor such as melanoma, head and neck, liver or kidney cancer. The sequencing used CD4+ or CD8+ T cells sorted from blood, collected in a trial of the OX40 agonist ivuxolimab. The chain couples TRBV4-3 to TRBJ1-5; D uncertain. CDR3 sequence reads: CASSQDRYARLGQPQHF. The CDR3 DNA reads as TGCGCCAGCAGCCAAGATAGGTACGCAAGGCTCGGTCAGCCCCAGCATTTT.